This TCR beta chain was documented in a study of T-cell reconstitution after alpha-beta-depleted transplantation in children. As it was prepared, the TCRbeta library received unique molecular identifiers. TCRdb analysed the PCR reads with MiXCR anew, one entry per CDR3 protein. The table has 150,000 to 200,000 distinct CDR3 sequences, about 6.4% seen once. This CDR3 has 16 residues. V was pared by 5 bases and J by 0 bases, with 8 bases of the junction left unmatched. Germline V lookup: CDR1 SGHRS, CDR2 YFSETQ. This TCR derives from a human donor who donated a stem cell graft to a child with Wiskott-Aldrich syndrome. The sequenced sample was PBMCs from the stem cell graft donor, obtained from the stem cell graft. The gene calls are TRBV5-1 and TRBJ2-1, with TRBD2 matching over 7 bases. DNA of the CDR3: TGCGCCAGCAGTCTAGCGGTTATGAGCTCCTACAATGAGCAGTTCTTC. Translated: CASSLAVMSSYNEQFF. Filled out from reference TRBV5-1 and TRBJ2-1, the complete variable domain reads KAGVTQTPRYLIKTRGQQVTLSCSPISGHRSVSWYQQTPGQGLQFLFEYFSETQRNKGNFPGRFSGRQFSNSRSEMNVSTLELGDSALYLCASSLAVMSSYNEQFFGPGTRLTVL.